This entry lists 20 T cell receptor beta chains sequenced from one sample in a study of cytomegalovirus exposure and HLA in healthy donors. It was with 60 Vbeta and 13 Jbeta primers that the PCR ran. Measured with immunoSEQ multiplex PCR; TCRdb has only the in-frame clones, and not every one. In the table there are around 100,000 clones, about 86% of which are singletons. Material for sequencing was PBMCs. These receptors were collected from a woman in her seventies in good health and CMV-seropositive.

This CDR3 is CASSQAPLAGGSPDTQYF. DNA of the CDR3: TGCGCCAGCAGCCAAGCTCCTCTCGCGGGAGGATCCCCAGATACGCAGTATTTT. The chain recombines TRBV4-1 with TRBJ2-3; TRBD2 matches 8 bases. The CDR3 is 18 amino acids. J lost 4 bases, V lost 1 base, and 13 bases had no gene match. Germline CDR1 is MGHRA and CDR2 is YSYEKL.

This chain uses TRBV7-9 with TRBJ1-2; 9 bases are shared with TRBD1. CDR3 length: 15 amino acids. Trimming at V came to 5 bases and at J to 2 bases, leaving 6 bases not matched to a gene. Germline CDR1 is SEHNR and CDR2 is FQNEAQ (reference sequence). The DNA for the CDR3 is TGTGCCAGCAGCCACGGGACAGGGTTCAACTATGGCTACACCTTC. This sequence encodes CASSHGTGFNYGYTF.

The rearrangement uses TRBV5-1 and TRBJ2-5, with 8 bases that match TRBD2. The V and J ends lost 4 bases and 5 bases, in that order; junction bases with no gene match: 7. The length of the CDR3 is 14 residues. The germline V gene encodes CDR1 SGHRS and CDR2 YFSETQ. The CDR3 protein is CASSPIAGRETQYF. CDR3 nucleotide sequence: TGCGCCAGCAGCCCCATAGCGGGGCGGGAGACCCAGTACTTC.

This clone showed up just once. This chain links TRBV14 with TRBJ2-2, with 8 bases aligning to TRBD2. Germline-derived CDR1 and CDR2 are SGHDN and FVKESK. J gave up 6 bases and V 2 bases, and 8 bases lay outside the gene matches. The CDR3 covers 16 residues. Here the CDR3 DNA reads TGTGCCAGCAGCCAATGGAGCGGGAGCTTCTCCGGGGAGCTGTTTTTT. Residues: CASSQWSGSFSGELFF.

The chain couples TRBV6-1 to TRBJ2-1, with TRBD1 identical over 7 bases. With V trimmed by 5 bases and J by 5 bases, 9 bases remained unmatched. Germline values: CDR1 MNHNS, CDR2 SASEGT. There are 15 residues in the CDR3. The CDR3 sequence: CASSLDRLRHNEQFF. CDR3 coding DNA: TGTGCCAGCAGTTTGGACAGGCTGCGCCACAATGAGCAGTTCTTC.

The gene calls are TRBV7-2 and TRBJ1-5, with D possibly matching TRBD1 (5 bases). CDR3 length equals 15 residues. V lost 5 bases and J lost 7, with 18 bases in between. The germline CDR1 and CDR2 sequences are SGHTA and FQGNSA. CDR3 region: CASSRSGGIGQPQHF. The CDR3 coding sequence is TGTGCCAGCAGCAGGAGCGGGGGGATTGGGCAGCCCCAGCATTTT.

This sequence joins TRBV5-4 and TRBJ2-1, with 12 bases matching TRBD2. Trimming at V came to 0 bases and at J to 7 bases, leaving 11 bases not matched to a gene. Per germline, CDR1 SGHNT and CDR2 YYREEE (reference sequence). This CDR3 comprises 18 residues. In nucleotides, the CDR3 is TGTGCCAGCAGCTTGGCGACTAGCGGGAGATTTTTGAGTAATGAGCAGTTCTTC. Translation gives CASSLATSGRFLSNEQFF.

The table lists this clone with a count of one. CDR3 protein: CASSPLATGTEAFF. CDR3 in DNA: TGTGCCAGCTCACCCCTGGCAACGGGCACTGAAGCTTTCTTT. V usage is TRBV18 and J usage is TRBJ1-1, with D hard to call. Trimming pared 3 bases from V and 4 bases from J, leaving 12 bases between. The germline V gene has CDR1 KGHSH and CDR2 LQKENI. This CDR3 comprises 14 residues.

J is TRBJ2-3 and V is TRBV7-9; 8 positions match TRBD2. The CDR3 is 15 residues long. CDR1 and CDR2 (germline): SEHNR, FQNEAQ (reference sequence). The J segment lost 3 bases and the V segment lost 5 bases, leaving 7 bases of the junction unmatched. The CDR3 coding sequence is TGTGCCAGCAGCCTCCGGGAGGGCCGGACAGATACGCAGTATTTT. It is translated as CASSLREGRTDTQYF. The whole variable domain, remainder taken from reference TRBV7-9 and TRBJ2-3, is DTGVSQNPRHKITKRGQNVTFRCDPISEHNRLYWYRQTLGQGPEFLTYFQNEAQLEKSRLLSDRFSAERPKGSFSTLEIQRTEQGDSAMYLCASSLREGRTDTQYFGPGTRLTVL.

The V call is TRBV7-3, the J call TRBJ2-2, with TRBD2 identical over 11 bases. In germline, CDR1 is SGHTA, CDR2 FQGTGA. This CDR3 region has 17 residues. Unmatched junction bases numbered 4, after V lost 0 bases and J lost 4 bases. DNA of the CDR3: TGTGCCAGCAGCTTAACGGGACTAGCGGCACCCACCGGGGAGCTGTTTTTT. This translates into CASSLTGLAAPTGELFF.

This CDR3 reads CASSLSDRVTYEQYF. CDR3 sequence (DNA): TGTGCCAGCAGCTTATCGGACAGGGTTACCTACGAGCAGTACTTC. The V and J genes are TRBV7-2 and TRBJ2-7, with TRBD1 identical over 8 bases. Losses at the gene ends were 2 bases for V and 2 bases for J; bases not matched to a gene: 5. This CDR3 comprises 15 residues. Germline V CDR1 and CDR2: SGHTA, FQGNSA.

The chain uses TRBV27 and TRBJ2-3, with D unresolved. Deletions cut 8 bases from V and 7 bases from J, with 13 bases between. Germline CDR1 MNHEY, CDR2 SMNVEV (reference sequence). The CDR3 runs 12 residues. CDR3 sequence reads: CASGRATNTQYF. CDR3 DNA sequence: TGTGCCAGCGGGCGAGCCACGAATACGCAGTATTTT.

This clone showed up just a few times. Other nucleotide sequences from this sample produce the same CDR3. The chain has TRBV30 and TRBJ2-2; TRBD1 matches at 9 bases. Trimming took 2 bases from V and 9 from J; bases not matched to a gene: 7. Looked up from germline, CDR1 is GTSNPN and CDR2 is SVGIG (reference sequence). This CDR3 has 14 amino acids. In DNA form, the CDR3 reads TGTGCCTGGAGTAGGGGACAGGGTGTAAGGGAGCTGTTTTTT. Amino acid sequence: CAWSRGQGVRELFF.

CDR3 loop: CSAYGGYEQYF. The CDR3 DNA reads TGCAGTGCTTACGGGGGCTACGAGCAGTACTTC. The chain recombines TRBV20-1 with TRBJ2-7; D is possibly TRBD2 (6 bases). This CDR3 comprises 11 residues. Germline V gene sequence: CDR1 DFQATT, CDR2 SNEGSKA (reference sequence). V shed 5 bases and J shed 3 bases, with 8 bases lying between them.

The chain combines TRBV5-1 with TRBJ2-5; TRBD1 agrees at 8 bases. The CDR3 totals 15 residues. Trimming removed 0 bases from V and 5 bases from J; junction bases left unmatched: 6. Germline-derived CDR1 and CDR2 are SGHRS and YFSETQ. CDR3 coding DNA: TGCGCCAGCAGCTTGGGGGCAGGGGGCCTCGAGACCCAGTACTTC. Its protein is CASSLGAGGLETQYF. Full variable domain (outside the CDR3, taken from reference TRBV5-1 and TRBJ2-5): KAGVTQTPRYLIKTRGQQVTLSCSPISGHRSVSWYQQTPGQGLQFLFEYFSETQRNKGNFPGRFSGRQFSNSRSEMNVSTLELGDSALYLCASSLGAGGLETQYFGPGTRLLVL.

The V gene is TRBV10-3, the J gene TRBJ2-1; 7 bases agree with TRBD2. Germline assignment: CDR1 ENHRY and CDR2 SYGVKD. The CDR3 sequence is 17 residues long. Losses at the gene ends were 2 bases for V and 5 bases for J; bases not matched to a gene: 12. The CDR3 sequence is CAISETPTSVSHNEQFF. CDR3 sequence (DNA): TGTGCCATCAGTGAGACCCCCACTAGCGTCTCTCACAATGAGCAGTTCTTC.

This clone was counted a single time. This sequence joins TRBV30 and TRBJ1-5; no definite D call. The V gene's germline CDR1 is GTSNPN and CDR2 SVGIG (reference sequence). The CDR3 contains 13 residues. V was trimmed by 3 bases and J by 4 bases, leaving 10 bases between them. The CDR3 loop reads CAWRPGFNQPQHF. Written as DNA, the CDR3 is TGTGCCTGGAGGCCGGGATTTAATCAGCCCCAGCATTTT.

This rearrangement joins TRBV13 to TRBJ2-4; no clear D. V lost 5 bases, J lost 0 bases, and 11 bases lay in between. This CDR3 has 15 amino acids. The germline CDR1 and CDR2 sequences are PRHDT and FYEKMQ (reference sequence). CDR3 sequence reads: CASSVGLLAKNIQYF. The CDR3 region has the DNA TGTGCCAGCAGCGTTGGGCTACTAGCCAAAAACATTCAGTACTTC.

The chain couples TRBV7-2 to TRBJ2-3, with TRBD2 matching over 9 bases. The ends lost 6 bases at V and 5 bases at J; junction bases unmatched: 6. Germline lookup yields CDR1 SGHTA and CDR2 FQGNSA. The CDR3 consists of 14 residues. This chain's CDR3 is CASRPGLAGDTQYF. The CDR3 bases are TGTGCCAGCAGACCGGGACTAGCTGGAGATACGCAGTATTTT.

The chain uses TRBV6-6 and TRBJ2-7; the match to TRBD2 covers 13 bases. CDR1 is MNHNY, CDR2 SVGAGI, per germline (reference sequence). This CDR3 spans 15 amino acids. After removal of 5 bases from V and 0 bases from J, the junction contained 1 base not matched to a gene. CDR3 loop: CASSRTSGSSYEQYF. The DNA of the CDR3 is TGTGCCAGCAGTCGGACTAGCGGGAGCTCCTACGAGCAGTACTTC.